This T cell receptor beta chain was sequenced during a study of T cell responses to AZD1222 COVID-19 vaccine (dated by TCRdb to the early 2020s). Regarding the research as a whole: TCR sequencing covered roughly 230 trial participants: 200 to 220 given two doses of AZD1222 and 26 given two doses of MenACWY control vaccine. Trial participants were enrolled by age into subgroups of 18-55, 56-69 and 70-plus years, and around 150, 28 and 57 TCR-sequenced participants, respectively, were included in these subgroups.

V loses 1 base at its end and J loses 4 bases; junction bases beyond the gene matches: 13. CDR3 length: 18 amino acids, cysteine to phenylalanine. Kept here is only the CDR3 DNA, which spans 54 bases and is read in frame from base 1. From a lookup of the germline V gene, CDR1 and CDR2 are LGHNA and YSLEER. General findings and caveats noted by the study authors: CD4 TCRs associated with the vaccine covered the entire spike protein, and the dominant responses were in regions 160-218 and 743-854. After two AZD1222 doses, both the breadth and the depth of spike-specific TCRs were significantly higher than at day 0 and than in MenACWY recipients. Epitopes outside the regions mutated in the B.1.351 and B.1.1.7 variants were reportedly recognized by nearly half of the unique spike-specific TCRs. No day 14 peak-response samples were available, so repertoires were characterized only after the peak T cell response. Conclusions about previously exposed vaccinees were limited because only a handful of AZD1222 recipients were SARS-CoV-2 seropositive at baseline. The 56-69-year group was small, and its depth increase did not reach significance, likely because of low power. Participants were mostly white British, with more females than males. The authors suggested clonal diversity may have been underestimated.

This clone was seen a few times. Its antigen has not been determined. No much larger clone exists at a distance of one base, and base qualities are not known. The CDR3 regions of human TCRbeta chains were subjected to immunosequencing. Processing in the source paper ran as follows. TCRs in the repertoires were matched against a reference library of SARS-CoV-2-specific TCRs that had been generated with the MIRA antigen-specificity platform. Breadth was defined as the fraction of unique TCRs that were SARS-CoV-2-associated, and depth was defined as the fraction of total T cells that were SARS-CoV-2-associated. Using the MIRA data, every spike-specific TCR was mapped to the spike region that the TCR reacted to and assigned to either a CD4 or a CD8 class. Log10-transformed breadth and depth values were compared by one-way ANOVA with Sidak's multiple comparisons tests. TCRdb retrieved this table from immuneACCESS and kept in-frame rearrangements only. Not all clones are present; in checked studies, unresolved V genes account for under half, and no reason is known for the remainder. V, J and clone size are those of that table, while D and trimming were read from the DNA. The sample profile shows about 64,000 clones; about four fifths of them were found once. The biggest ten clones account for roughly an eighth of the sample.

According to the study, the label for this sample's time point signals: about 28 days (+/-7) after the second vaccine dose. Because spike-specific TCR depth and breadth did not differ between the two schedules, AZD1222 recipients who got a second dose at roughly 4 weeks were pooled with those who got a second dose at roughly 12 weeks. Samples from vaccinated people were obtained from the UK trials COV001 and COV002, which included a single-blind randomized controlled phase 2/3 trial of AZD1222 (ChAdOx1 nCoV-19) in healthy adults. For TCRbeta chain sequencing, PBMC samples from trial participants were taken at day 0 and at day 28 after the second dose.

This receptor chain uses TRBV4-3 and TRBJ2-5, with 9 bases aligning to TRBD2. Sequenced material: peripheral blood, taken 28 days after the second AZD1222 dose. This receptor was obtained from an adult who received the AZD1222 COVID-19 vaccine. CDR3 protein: CASSQVFASGGTVETQYF. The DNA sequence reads TGCGCCAGCAGCCAAGTTTTTGCCAGCGGGGGGACTGTAGAGACCCAGTACTTC.